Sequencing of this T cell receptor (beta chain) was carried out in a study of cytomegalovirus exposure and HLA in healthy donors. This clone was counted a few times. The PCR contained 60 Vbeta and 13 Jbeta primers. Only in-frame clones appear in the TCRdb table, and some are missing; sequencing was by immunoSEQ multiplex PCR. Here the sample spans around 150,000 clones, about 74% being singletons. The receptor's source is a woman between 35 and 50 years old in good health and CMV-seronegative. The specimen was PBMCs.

DNA of the CDR3: TGTGCCAGCAGCTTGACAGGGCGTCAGCCCCAGCATTTT. Protein: CASSLTGRQPQHF. The V gene is TRBV6-4, the J gene TRBJ1-5, with 7 bases that match TRBD1. The V gene's germline CDR1 is MRHNA and CDR2 SNTAGT. The CDR3 has 13 residues. V gave up 6 bases and J gave up 6 bases; unmatched junction bases: 5.